Sequencing of this T cell receptor beta chain was carried out in a study of early T cells in non-severe SARS-CoV-2 infection (dated by TCRdb to about 2021). Background on the whole study: Because TCR sequencing relied on bulk RNA taken from unsorted whole blood, pairing of alpha and beta chains was not possible. Overall results and qualifications from the work: VDJdb matching was skewed toward anti-spike CD8 responses and likely underestimated virus-specific expansions by missing private and CD4 specificities.

Via the germline V gene (reference sequence), CDR1 is DFQATT and CDR2 SNEGSKA. Including cysteine and phenylalanine, the CDR3 has 14 amino acids. Only CDR3 DNA remains: 42 bases, in frame from the first base. The junction shows trimming of 0 bases on V and 4 bases on J, plus 12 bases between the germline ends. Library generation was performed with 5' RACE. Sequenced on a NextSeq 500. Unique molecular identifiers were attached to individual cDNA molecules in the TCR library protocol so that sequencing error and PCR bias could be corrected. TCR alpha and beta chains were both sequenced, and the abundances of alpha and beta sequences in each sample were closely correlated with each other. Regarding the original processing steps: Decombinator V4 was used to perform V gene, J gene and CDR3 annotation of TCR sequences. Expanded TCRs were defined as changing significantly between any two time points under a Poisson model with p below 0.0001. TCR abundances were normalised to the total number of TCRs sequenced per sample and expressed as counts per million. MAIT TCRs were defined by TRAV1-2 paired with TRAJ12, TRAJ20 or TRAJ33, and iNKT TCRs by TRAV10 paired with TRAJ18. VDJdb, accessed 1 November 2021, was searched for CMV, EBV and SARS-CoV-2 annotated TCRs, with TCRs annotated for multiple antigens excluded. The public reads were run again by TCRdb, first through fastp at Q25 and then through MiXCR, and only productive beta chains were kept. Each entry merges the rows of one CDR3 protein and shows their most common DNA and genes. TCRdb, rather than the study authors, made the V and J calls. Within this sample are roughly 58,000 distinct CDR3 sequences, with under 14% of them counted one time only. The ten largest account for about 9.4% of the sample.

A case-control design nested within a healthcare worker cohort in London, UK, was used, with weekly nasopharyngeal swab PCR tests and blood sampling performed. Healthcare workers were recruited during the week of the UK lockdown, between 23 and 31 March 2020, and followed weekly for up to about 15 weeks. This clonotype was observed a handful of times. Its binding antigen is unknown. No quality values exist for individual bases; no much larger clone is one base distant. The sequencing input was whole blood. The rearrangement joined TRBV20-1 to TRBJ1-1, with no confidently assigned D gene. The receptor was isolated from an adult who was a healthcare worker with PCR-confirmed SARS-CoV-2 infection or an uninfected control (not recorded which). The base sequence is TGCAGTGCTAGAGACGCCCGATCGGCCACTGAAGCTTTCTTT. This is translated as CSARDARSATEAFF.